Below are 5 T cell receptor beta chains sequenced from a single sample in a study of T cell changes during pregnancy in multiple sclerosis. The method was immunoSEQ multiplex PCR; TCRdb's version includes in-frame clones alone and lacks a portion of them. The table has over 85,000 clones, about nine tenths seen once. Here the sequenced sample was peripheral blood, taken in the second trimester of pregnancy. The source is a female donor in good health, enrolled as a control in a pregnancy study.

The rearrangement uses TRBV7-6 and TRBJ2-7; 16 bases fit TRBD2. The CDR3 totals 18 residues. CDR1 SGHVS and CDR2 FNYEAQ come from the germline V gene. Losses at the gene ends were 5 bases for V and 1 base for J; bases not matched to a gene: 8. The CDR3, as DNA: TGTGCCAGCAGCCCGGGACTAGCGGGAGGGCCCTGGTCCTACGAGCAGTACTTC. Translation gives CASSPGLAGGPWSYEQYF.

CDR3 in amino acids: CASSQALGTGDEKLFF. The CDR3 DNA reads TGTGCCAGCAGCCAAGCCCTAGGGACAGGGGATGAAAAACTGTTTTTT. This chain links TRBV4-2 with TRBJ1-4; the match to TRBD1 covers 10 bases. Germline V lookup: CDR1 LGHNA, CDR2 YNFKEQ. The CDR3 sequence is 16 residues long. Trimming cost V 1 base and J 6 bases; bases outside gene matches: 5.

This chain joins TRBV15 and TRBJ2-7, with TRBD2 identical over 9 bases. The CDR3 sequence is 17 residues long. Germline CDR1 and CDR2: LNHNV and YYDKDF (reference sequence). With 3 bases clipped from V and 2 bases from J, the junction kept 11 bases outside the gene matches. In DNA, the CDR3 is TGTGCCACCAGCAGGCAAGCGGGAGGCCCTATACCCTACGAGCAGTACTTC. Protein: CATSRQAGGPIPYEQYF. The whole variable domain, remainder taken from reference TRBV15 and TRBJ2-7, is DAMVIQNPRYQVTQFGKPVTLSCSQTLNHNVMYWYQQKSSQAPKLLFHYYDKDFNNEADTPDNFQSRRPNTSFCFLDIRSPGLGDTAMYLCATSRQAGGPIPYEQYFGPGTRLTVT.

The chain combines TRBV7-9 with TRBJ1-2; D is uncertain. V was shortened by 2 bases and J by 8 bases, with 12 bases between the two germline ends. The V gene's germline CDR1 is SEHNR and CDR2 FQNEAQ (reference sequence). The CDR3 length is 13 residues. CDR3 DNA: TGTGCCAGCAGCTTAAGAGGAGACGGAGGCTACACCTTC. It specifies CASSLRGDGGYTF.

This clone occurred many times. The rearrangement uses TRBV6-4 and TRBJ1-6; TRBD1 agrees at 12 bases. CDR1 MRHNA and CDR2 SNTAGT come from the germline V gene. After removal of 2 bases from V and 8 bases from J, the junction contained 1 base not matched to a gene. The CDR3 sequence is 15 residues long. In DNA, the CDR3 is TGTGCCAGCAGTGACGGGACAGGGGGCGATTCACCCCTCCACTTT. Translating it yields CASSDGTGGDSPLHF.